The source of this T cell receptor beta chain is a study of T cells expressing NK-cell markers. Overall study results and limits: CD8+ T cells in 5 or 6 donors included dominant NKG2C+ clonotypes at about 1.0-8%.

In the case of this clonotype: Its antigen remains unknown.

Following a re-call of the 5' RACE reads, TCRdb has one entry per CDR3 protein and lacks DNA. This sample's clone table lists approximately 150,000 distinct CDR3 sequences. Per the germline V gene, CDR1 is SQVTM and CDR2 is ANQGSEA. The CDR3 consists of 15 residues. This receptor was taken from a woman between 18 and 75 years old in good health. The chain combines TRBV29-1 with TRBJ2-7; the TCRdb call, TRBD1, lacks DNA for checking. The sample was blood T cells: a sorted CD56 or NKG2C T cell subset, CD4+ or CD8+ T cells, or bulk PBMC T cells (not recorded which). This CDR3 reads CSVEERTGRTYEQYF.